The sequence of this TCR beta chain was determined in a study of pediatric ulcerative colitis. Study-level results: Ulcerative colitis patients shared more blood-rectal clones than controls.

Controls had normal endoscopy and no IBD diagnosis within a year. Blood was drawn at the time of colonoscopy. This clone occurred once. The antigen is undetermined. Germline assignment: CDR1 SGHVS and CDR2 FQNEAQ. The V segment lost 5 bases and the J segment 7 bases; nucleotides outside the gene matches: 10. The CDR3 runs to 15 residues. Produced via immunoSEQ multiplex PCR; TCRdb's table is partial and in-frame only. The table has tens of thousands of clones, over 80% seen once; the top ten hold about 1.5%. This clonotype was obtained from a boy between 10 and 17 years old who was a control in a study of pediatric ulcerative colitis. Sequences were obtained from blood. This chain connects TRBV7-8 to TRBJ1-1; 10 nucleotides agree with TRBD1. The CDR3 sequence is CASSPRDRGGGEAFF. CDR3 nucleotides: TGTGCCAGCAGCCCCCGGGACAGGGGAGGGGGTGAAGCTTTCTTT.